This T cell receptor beta chain was obtained from a study of OX40 agonist ivuxolimab in advanced cancers. About the research overall: Patients' therapy was ivuxolimab, an antibody that acts as an agonist of OX40 (CD134). Patients were treated with intravenous ivuxolimab, dosed at 0.01 to 10 mg/kg and infused every 2 weeks.

Assay: immunoSEQ multiplex PCR; the TCRdb copy retains only in-frame clones and omits some. The table includes 40,000 or so clones, more than 70% detected once. The CDR3 spans 14 residues. Trimming removed 3 bases from V and 1 base from J, with 9 bases in between. Germline assignment: CDR1 SGHAT and CDR2 FQNNGV. The sample holds a few counts of this clone. The sequencing used CD4+ or CD8+ T cells sorted from blood, collected in a trial of the OX40 agonist ivuxolimab. The chain has TRBV11-2 and TRBJ1-1; tentative D call: TRBD1 (5 bases). The receptor was derived from an adult with an advanced solid tumor such as melanoma, head and neck, liver or kidney cancer. The CDR3 reads CASSFFTGNTEAFF. CDR3 in DNA: TGTGCCAGCAGCTTCTTTACAGGGAACACTGAAGCTTTCTTT.